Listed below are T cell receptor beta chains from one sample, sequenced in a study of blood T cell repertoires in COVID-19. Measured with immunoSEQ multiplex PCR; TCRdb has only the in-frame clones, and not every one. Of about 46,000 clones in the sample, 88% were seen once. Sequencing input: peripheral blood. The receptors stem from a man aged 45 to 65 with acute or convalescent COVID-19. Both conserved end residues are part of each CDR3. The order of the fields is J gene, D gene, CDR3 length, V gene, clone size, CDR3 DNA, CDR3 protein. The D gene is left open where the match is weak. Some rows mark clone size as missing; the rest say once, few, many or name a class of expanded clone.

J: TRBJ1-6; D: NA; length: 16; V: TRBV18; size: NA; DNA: TGTGCCAGCTCACCGGGAAGCGGGGATTTGGGCTCACCCCTCCACTTT; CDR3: CASSPGSGDLGSPLHF
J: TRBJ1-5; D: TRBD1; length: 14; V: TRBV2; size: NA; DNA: TGTGCCAGCCGGTGGGCAGGGGGGAATCAGCCCCAGCATTTT; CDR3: CASRWAGGNQPQHF
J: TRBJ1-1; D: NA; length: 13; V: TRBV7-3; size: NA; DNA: TGTGCCAGCAGCTCCTCTATGAACACTGAAGCTTTCTTT; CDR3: CASSSSMNTEAFF
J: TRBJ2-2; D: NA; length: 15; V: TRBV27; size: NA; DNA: TGTGCCAGCAGTTTCGTGGGGGGGCCGGCCGGGGAGCTGTTTTTT; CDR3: CASSFVGGPAGELFF
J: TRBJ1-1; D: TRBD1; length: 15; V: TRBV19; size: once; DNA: TGTGCCAGTAGTATAGTTCGGACAGGGCGCCCTGAAGCTTTCTTT; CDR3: CASSIVRTGRPEAFF
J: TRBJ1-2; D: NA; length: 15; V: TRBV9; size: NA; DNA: TGTGCCAGCAGCCCCGGACACCAAGCTAACTATGGCTACACCTTC; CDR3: CASSPGHQANYGYTF
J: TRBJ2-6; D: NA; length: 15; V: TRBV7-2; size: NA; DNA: TGTGCCAGCAGCGGGCAGGCATCTGGGGCCAACGTCCTGACTTTC; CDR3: CASSGQASGANVLTF
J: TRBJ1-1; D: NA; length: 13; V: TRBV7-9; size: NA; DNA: TGTGCCAGCAGCTTATCGGGTAATACTGAAGCTTTCTTT; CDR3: CASSLSGNTEAFF
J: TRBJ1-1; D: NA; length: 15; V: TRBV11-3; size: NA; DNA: TGTGCCAGCCAGCGGGTAGGGGTTGGAAACACTGAAGCTTTCTTT; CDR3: CASQRVGVGNTEAFF
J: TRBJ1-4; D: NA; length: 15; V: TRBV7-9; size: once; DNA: TGTGCCAGCAGCCCGATGACAGGAGGAGGTGAAAAACTGTTTTTT; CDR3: CASSPMTGGGEKLFF
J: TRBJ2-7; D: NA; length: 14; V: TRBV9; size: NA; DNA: TGTGCCAGCAGCGCCACAGACAGTTCCTACGAGCAGTACTTC; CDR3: CASSATDSSYEQYF
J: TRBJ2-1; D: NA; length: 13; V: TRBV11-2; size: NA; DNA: TGTGCCAGCAGCTTAGGCTACGGTGGTGAGCAGTTCTTC; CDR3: CASSLGYGGEQFF
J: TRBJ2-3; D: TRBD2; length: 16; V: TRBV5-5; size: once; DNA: TGTGCCAGCAGCTTGGCAGCGGGGGCGCAAGCAGATACGCAGTATTTT; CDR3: CASSLAAGAQADTQYF
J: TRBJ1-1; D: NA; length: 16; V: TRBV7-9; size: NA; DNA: TGTGCCAGCTATCTAGACCGGGGGGCGAGGAGCGCTGAAGCTTTCTTT; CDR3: CASYLDRGARSAEAFF
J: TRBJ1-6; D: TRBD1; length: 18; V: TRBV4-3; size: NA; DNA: TGCGCCAGCAGCCAAGACTTGGGACAGGGGCTAGGTAATTCACCCCTCCACTTT; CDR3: CASSQDLGQGLGNSPLHF
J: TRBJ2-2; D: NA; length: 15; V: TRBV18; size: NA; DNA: TGTGCCAGCTCACCACCAGGGGGATACACCGGGGAGCTGTTTTTT; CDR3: CASSPPGGYTGELFF
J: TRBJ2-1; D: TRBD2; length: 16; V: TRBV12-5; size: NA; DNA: TGTGCTAGTGGTTGGTTAGCGGGAGGCCCTAGGGATGAGCAGTTCTTC; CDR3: CASGWLAGGPRDEQFF
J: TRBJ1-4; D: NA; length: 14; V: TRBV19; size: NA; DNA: TGTGCCAGTAGTATAGGAGGGCCCAATGAAAAACTGTTTTTT; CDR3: CASSIGGPNEKLFF
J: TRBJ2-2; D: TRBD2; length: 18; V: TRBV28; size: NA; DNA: TGTGCCAGCAGTGATGGGACTAGCGGGAGTTGGATCACCGGGGAGCTGTTTTTT; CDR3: CASSDGTSGSWITGELFF
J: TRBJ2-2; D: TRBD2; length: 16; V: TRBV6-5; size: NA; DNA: TGTGCCAGCAGTTACTCAGGGGCGGGAGTGGACGGGGAGCTGTTTTTT; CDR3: CASSYSGAGVDGELFF
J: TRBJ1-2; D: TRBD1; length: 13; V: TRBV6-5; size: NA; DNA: TGTGCCAGCTCTGGACAGGTTTTTTATGGCTACACCTTC; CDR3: CASSGQVFYGYTF
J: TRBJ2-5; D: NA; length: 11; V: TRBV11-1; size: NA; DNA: TGTGCCAGCAGCCTCTCGGAGACCCAGTACTTC; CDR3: CASSLSETQYF
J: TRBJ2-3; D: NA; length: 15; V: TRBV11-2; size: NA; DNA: TGTGCCAGCAGCCCCCGAGGGAGCGGGACAGATACGCAGTATTTT; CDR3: CASSPRGSGTDTQYF
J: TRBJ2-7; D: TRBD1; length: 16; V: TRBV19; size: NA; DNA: TGTGCCAGTAGTAGGGGACAGGGGAAGGAAGCCTACGAGCAGTACTTC; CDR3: CASSRGQGKEAYEQYF
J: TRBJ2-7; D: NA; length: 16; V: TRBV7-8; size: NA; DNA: TGTGCCAGCAGCTCGCTAGTCTTCGAGAGCTCCTACGAGCAGTACTTC; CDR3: CASSSLVFESSYEQYF
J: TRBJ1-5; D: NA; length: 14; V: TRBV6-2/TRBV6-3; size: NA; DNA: TGTGCCAGCAGTTACGCGGTCGAAAATCAGCCCCAGCATTTT; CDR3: CASSYAVENQPQHF
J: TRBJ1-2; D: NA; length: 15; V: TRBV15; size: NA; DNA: TGTGCCACCAGCAGGGACTTAACACCTAACTATGGCTACACCTTC; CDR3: CATSRDLTPNYGYTF
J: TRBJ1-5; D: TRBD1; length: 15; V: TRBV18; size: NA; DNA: TGTGCCAGCTCACCACAAACAGGGGGCAATCAGCCCCAGCATTTT; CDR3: CASSPQTGGNQPQHF
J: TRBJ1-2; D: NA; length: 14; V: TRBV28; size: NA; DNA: TGTGCCAGCACATTTAAGGGGGAATTGTGGGGCTACACCTTC; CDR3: CASTFKGELWGYTF
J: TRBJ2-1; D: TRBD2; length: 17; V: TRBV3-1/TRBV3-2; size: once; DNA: TGTGCCAGCAGCCAAGGGCCTTGGCTAGCGGGGCCCAATGAGCAGTTCTTC; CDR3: CASSQGPWLAGPNEQFF
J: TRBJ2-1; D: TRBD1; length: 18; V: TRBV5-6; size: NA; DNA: TGTGCCAGCAGCTCCACCTGGGGGGACAGGGTGAGGGGGAATGAGCAGTTCTTC; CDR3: CASSSTWGDRVRGNEQFF
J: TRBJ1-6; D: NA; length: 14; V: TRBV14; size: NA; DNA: TGTGCCAGCAGACTACAACGAGGGAATTCACCCCTCCACTTT; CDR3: CASRLQRGNSPLHF
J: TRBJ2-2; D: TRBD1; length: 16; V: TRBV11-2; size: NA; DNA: TGTGCCAGCAGCTTAAGACAGGGGTGCGGGGAGGGGGAGCTGTTTTTT; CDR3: CASSLRQGCGEGELFF